The 23 T cell receptor beta chains reported below all come from one sample, sequenced in a study of blood T cell repertoires in COVID-19. The data were produced by immunoSEQ multiplex PCR, yet TCRdb's version contains in-frame clones alone and is incomplete. The data show over 150,000 clones, approximately 85% seen once. The sequenced material came from PBMCs or T cells enriched from blood (not recorded which). The receptors here all came from a man aged 40-49 years who had recovered from COVID-19.

The chain couples TRBV12-3 or TRBV12-4 to TRBJ1-1; D is ambiguous. CDR3 length: 13 residues. Trimming pared 6 bases from V and 5 bases from J, leaving 13 bases between. CDR3 loop: CASSPGRVTEAFF. The CDR3 DNA is TGTGCCAGCAGCCCAGGTAGAGTGACTGAAGCTTTCTTT.

The J gene is TRBJ2-7, the V gene TRBV9, with D possibly being TRBD2 (6 bases). V dropped 0 bases and J dropped 3 bases, with 7 bases sitting between them. This CDR3 is 13 amino acids long. Germline CDR1 and CDR2: SGDLS and YYNGEE. CDR3 nucleotide sequence: TGTGCCAGCAGCGTAGCGGGGGACTACGAGCAGTACTTC. Its translation: CASSVAGDYEQYF. Complete variable domain (other parts from reference TRBV9 and TRBJ2-7): DSGVTQTPKHLITATGQRVTLRCSPRSGDLSVYWYQQSLDQGLQFLIQYYNGEERAKGNILERFSAQQFPDLHSELNLSSLELGDSALYFCASSVAGDYEQYFGPGTRLTVT.

The chain couples TRBV5-1 to TRBJ1-2, with TRBD1 matching over 7 bases. The CDR3 runs 16 residues. V lost 5 bases and J lost 6; bases outside the gene matches: 16. CDR1 is SGHRS, CDR2 YFSETQ, per germline. This CDR3 reads CASSLTPGQHADGYTF. CDR3 nucleotides: TGCGCCAGCAGTTTGACACCGGGACAGCATGCGGATGGCTACACCTTC.

This clone was seen more than once but under ten times. This chain connects TRBV7-9 to TRBJ2-3; D unresolved. Trimming removed 5 bases at V and 0 bases at J, with 6 bases between. In germline, CDR1 is SEHNR, CDR2 FQNEAQ (reference sequence). CDR3 length: 13 amino acids. The CDR3 nucleotides are TGTGCCAGCAGCCCCCCTAGCACAGATACGCAGTATTTT. Its protein is CASSPPSTDTQYF.

V gene TRBV5-1 combines with J gene TRBJ2-7; D ambiguous. The CDR3 extends over 14 amino acids. Deletions cut 4 bases from V and 2 bases from J, with 13 bases between. In germline, CDR1 is SGHRS, CDR2 YFSETQ. The CDR3 DNA reads TGCGCCAGCAGCCCGACGGGTCTAGCCTACGAGCAGTACTTC. It encodes CASSPTGLAYEQYF.

This chain uses TRBV24-1 with TRBJ2-5; 7 bases are a match to TRBD1. Germline CDR1 and CDR2: KGHDR and SFDVKD. Unmatched junction bases numbered 4, after V lost 5 bases and J lost 5 bases. The CDR3 extends over 13 amino acids. CDR3 residues: CATSGGGAETQYF. The DNA of the CDR3 is TGTGCCACCAGTGGAGGGGGCGCGGAGACCCAGTACTTC.

This sequence joins TRBV5-6 and TRBJ2-5; a weak D match, TRBD1 (5 bases). Germline V gene lookup returns CDR1 SGHDT and CDR2 YYEEEE. V was shortened by 4 bases and J by 3 bases, with 10 bases between the two germline ends. CDR3 length equals 13 residues. CDR3 region: CASSGQGKETQYF. The CDR3, as DNA: TGTGCCAGCAGCGGGCAGGGCAAAGAGACCCAGTACTTC.

The chain carries TRBV5-1 and TRBJ1-4; perhaps TRBD1 as D (6 bases). Looked up from germline, CDR1 is SGHRS and CDR2 is YFSETQ. The CDR3 has 14 amino acids. V was shortened by 5 bases and J by 5 bases, with 13 bases between the two germline ends. In DNA, the CDR3 is TGCGCCAGCAGAGCGGGGGGCTCAAATGAAAAACTGTTTTTT. It yields the protein CASRAGGSNEKLFF.

V usage is TRBV14 and J usage is TRBJ2-7, with unresolved D. The germline V gene has CDR1 SGHDN and CDR2 FVKESK. V gave up 0 bases and J gave up 7 bases, with 13 bases separating them. The CDR3 spans 14 residues. The CDR3 DNA reads TGTGCCAGCAGCCAAGATTGGTACACGATAGAGCAGTACTTC. Translation gives CASSQDWYTIEQYF.

V gene TRBV4-2 combines with J gene TRBJ2-6; 13 nucleotides line up with TRBD2. This CDR3 contains 19 residues. Germline V gene data show CDR1 as LGHNA and CDR2 as YNFKEQ. After removal of 1 base from V and 1 base from J, the junction contained 4 bases not matched to a gene. Here the CDR3 reads CASSQGLAGGFSGANVLTF. The CDR3 coding sequence is TGTGCCAGCAGCCAAGGACTAGCGGGGGGATTTTCTGGGGCCAACGTCCTGACTTTC.

The chain couples TRBV28 to TRBJ2-7, with D possibly matching TRBD1 (6 bases). The CDR3 is 13 amino acids. The germline gives CDR1 MDHEN, CDR2 SYDVKM. Trimming stripped 9 bases from V and 0 bases from J, with 12 bases between. In nucleotides, the CDR3 is TGTGCCAGTAAAACAGGGCTCTCCTACGAGCAGTACTTC. Amino acids: CASKTGLSYEQYF.

This rearrangement joins TRBV30 to TRBJ2-4, with 12 positions matching TRBD2. The ends lost 2 bases at V and 8 bases at J; junction bases unmatched: 1. Per germline, CDR1 GTSNPN and CDR2 SVGIG (reference sequence). The CDR3 extends over 13 amino acids. The CDR3 DNA reads TGTGCCTGGAGTCCTAGCGGGAGGGACATTCAGTACTTC. Its protein is CAWSPSGRDIQYF.

The J gene is TRBJ2-1, the V gene TRBV4-1; 7 positions agree with TRBD1. Germline V gives CDR1 MGHRA, CDR2 YSYEKL. The CDR3 extends over 15 amino acids. Trimming at V came to 4 bases and at J to 7 bases, leaving 10 bases not matched to a gene. CDR3 sequence reads: CASSPPGSQGNEQFF. Here the CDR3 DNA reads TGCGCCAGCAGCCCCCCCGGTTCACAGGGGAATGAGCAGTTCTTC.

In this sample, this clone turned up once. The V and J genes are TRBV6-5 and TRBJ2-7; TRBD2 matches 9 bases. Germline V gives CDR1 MNHEY, CDR2 SVGAGI. The CDR3 sequence is 15 residues long. V dropped 6 bases and J dropped 2; count of bases not matched to a gene: 8. The CDR3 protein is CASRLAGNSPYEQYF. CDR3 DNA: TGTGCCAGCAGGCTAGCGGGAAACTCCCCCTACGAGCAGTACTTC.

The V and J genes are TRBV13 and TRBJ2-7; D is unresolved. Trimming cost V 5 bases and J 0 bases, with 14 bases left between them. CDR3 size: 15 residues. CDR1 and CDR2 (germline): PRHDT, FYEKMQ (reference sequence). The CDR3 region is CASSQGVLLSYEQYF. The DNA of the CDR3 is TGTGCCAGCAGCCAAGGAGTCCTACTCTCCTACGAGCAGTACTTC.

This rearrangement joins TRBV18 to TRBJ2-7; 14 bases agree with TRBD2. Germline CDR1 KGHSH, CDR2 LQKENI. V lost 3 bases, J lost 7 bases, and 2 bases stayed unmatched. This CDR3 is built from 14 residues. The CDR3 bases are TGTGCCAGCTCACCGGGACTAGCGGGGGCTGAGCAGTACTTC. Its protein product is CASSPGLAGAEQYF.

The chain joins TRBV9 to TRBJ1-1; the D gene is possibly TRBD1 (6 bases). The CDR3 covers 11 residues. V was cut by 5 bases and J by 8 bases, with 10 bases left in between. Germline CDR1 reads SGDLS; CDR2 reads YYNGEE. The CDR3 spells CASSAGTEAFF. DNA of the CDR3: TGTGCCAGCAGTGCCGGGACAGAAGCTTTCTTT.

The chain recombines TRBV29-1 with TRBJ2-2; D is perhaps TRBD2 (5 bases). Germline V gene lookup returns CDR1 SQVTM and CDR2 ANQGSEA. V lost 5 bases and J 4 bases, leaving 11 bases between the germline ends. This CDR3 contains 13 residues. CDR3 bases: TGCAGCGTTAGGACTGGCGGCACCGGGGAGCTGTTTTTT. Encoded protein: CSVRTGGTGELFF.

The rearrangement links TRBV5-4 to TRBJ1-2, with a weak D call TRBD1 (6 bases). Per the germline V gene, CDR1 is SGHNT and CDR2 is YYREEE (reference sequence). V was cut by 4 bases and J by 1 base, with 11 bases left in between. The CDR3 covers 14 residues. CDR3 sequence (DNA): TGTGCCAGCAGCCAGGACAGCCTTAACTATGGCTACACCTTC. Amino acid sequence: CASSQDSLNYGYTF.

The CDR3 here is CASPDNNSGNTIYF. CDR3 DNA sequence: TGTGCCAGCCCCGACAATAACTCTGGAAACACCATATATTTT. The chain combines TRBV7-9 with TRBJ1-3; D not certain. The CDR3 loop spans 14 amino acids. V lost 8 bases, J lost 0 bases, and 11 bases lay in between. Germline assignment: CDR1 SEHNR and CDR2 FQNEAQ (reference sequence).

This clone was seen just once. The rearrangement uses TRBV2 and TRBJ2-5; TRBD1 matches at 9 bases. Germline loops: CDR1 SNHLY, CDR2 FYNNEI. The CDR3 covers 15 residues. The trim removed 4 bases at V and 6 bases at J, leaving 9 bases unmatched. CDR3 protein: CASSAIQGAQKTQYF. The CDR3 nucleotides read TGTGCCAGCAGTGCCATACAGGGGGCGCAGAAGACCCAGTACTTC. The variable domain in full, completed from reference TRBV2 and TRBJ2-5, reads EPEVTQTPSHQVTQMGQEVILRCVPISNHLYFYWYRQILGQKVEFLVSFYNNEISEKSEIFDDQFSVERPDGSNFTLKIRSTKLEDSAMYFCASSAIQGAQKTQYFGPGTRLLVL.

This clone has more than one count but fewer than ten. This sequence joins TRBV15 and TRBJ2-1; D possibly corresponds to TRBD1 (5 bases). This CDR3 contains 15 residues. CDR1 and CDR2 from the germline V gene are LNHNV and YYDKDF (reference sequence). V was pared by 0 bases and J by 8 bases, with 14 bases between. The CDR3 region is CATSRDRPGIDEQFF. The CDR3 DNA reads as TGTGCCACCAGCAGAGATCGGCCAGGGATAGATGAGCAGTTCTTC.

CDR3 sequence: CASSKALLFRGTEAFF. In DNA, the CDR3 is TGTGCCAGCAGCAAAGCGCTTTTATTTAGGGGCACTGAAGCTTTCTTT. The chain has TRBV21-1 and TRBJ1-1; the table's TRBD1 call for D was not verified on the DNA. TRBV21-1 is marked as a pseudogene. The CDR3 runs 16 residues.